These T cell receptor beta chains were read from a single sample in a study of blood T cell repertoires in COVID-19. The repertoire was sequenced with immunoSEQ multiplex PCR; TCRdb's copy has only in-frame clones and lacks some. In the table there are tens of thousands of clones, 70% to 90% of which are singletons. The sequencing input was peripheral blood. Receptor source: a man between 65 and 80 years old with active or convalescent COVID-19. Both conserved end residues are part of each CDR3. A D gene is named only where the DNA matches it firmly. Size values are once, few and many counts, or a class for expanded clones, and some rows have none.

CDR3 DNA: TGTGCCAGCAGCACGGACAGGGTGTGGGACTATGGCTACACCTTC
CDR3 protein: CASSTDRVWDYGYTF
J gene: TRBJ1-2
D gene: TRBD1
clone size: -
V gene: TRBV5-4

CDR3 DNA: TGTGCCAGCAGTTACTCACACCCGAACACTGAAGCTTTCTTT
CDR3 protein: CASSYSHPNTEAFF
J gene: TRBJ1-1
D gene: -
clone size: -
V gene: TRBV6-5

CDR3 DNA: TGTGCCAGCAGCTCCCAGGGGGCGGGGGCCCTCGGTTCCTACGAGCAGTACTTC
CDR3 protein: CASSSQGAGALGSYEQYF
J gene: TRBJ2-7
D gene: -
clone size: once
V gene: TRBV7-8

CDR3 DNA: TGTGCCAGCAGGATAGGGGGCACAGATACGCAGTATTTT
CDR3 protein: CASRIGGTDTQYF
J gene: TRBJ2-3
D gene: -
clone size: -
V gene: TRBV6-5

CDR3 DNA: TGTGCCAGCAGCTTCCGACAGGGGAATTCACCCCTCCACTTT
CDR3 protein: CASSFRQGNSPLHF
J gene: TRBJ1-6
D gene: TRBD1
clone size: -
V gene: TRBV5-8

CDR3 DNA: TGTGCCAGCGCTGTAGGGGGTGGCACTGAAGCTTTCTTT
CDR3 protein: CASAVGGGTEAFF
J gene: TRBJ1-1
D gene: -
clone size: -
V gene: TRBV7-3

CDR3 DNA: TGTGCCAGGGGACAGGGGGCTTCGGGCACTGAAGCTTTCTTT
CDR3 protein: CARGQGASGTEAFF
J gene: TRBJ1-1
D gene: TRBD1
clone size: -
V gene: TRBV2

CDR3 DNA: TGTGCCTGGAGAGCCGGGACAGGGGCGAGCTCCTACAATGAGCAGTTCTTC
CDR3 protein: CAWRAGTGASSYNEQFF
J gene: TRBJ2-1
D gene: TRBD1
clone size: -
V gene: TRBV30

CDR3 DNA: TGTGCCAGCACTCCGGCGCGGGGGGGGAGAGAGACCCAGTACTTC
CDR3 protein: CASTPARGGRETQYF
J gene: TRBJ2-5
D gene: TRBD2
clone size: -
V gene: TRBV6-6

CDR3 DNA: TGTGCCAGTGGGACAGGGGGCTCTGGAAACACCATATATTTT
CDR3 protein: CASGTGGSGNTIYF
J gene: TRBJ1-3
D gene: TRBD1
clone size: -
V gene: TRBV28

CDR3 DNA: TGTGCCAGCAGCCAGGCCGGACAGGGCGTCAATCAGCCCCAGCATTTT
CDR3 protein: CASSQAGQGVNQPQHF
J gene: TRBJ1-5
D gene: TRBD1
clone size: -
V gene: TRBV3-1/TRBV3-2

CDR3 DNA: TGTGCCAGCAGTTACGTGAGGGCCCACAATGAGCAGTTCTTC
CDR3 protein: CASSYVRAHNEQFF
J gene: TRBJ2-1
D gene: -
clone size: -
V gene: TRBV6-5

CDR3 DNA: TGTGCCAGCAGCTTCGGACAGGGGAACTATGGCTACACCTTC
CDR3 protein: CASSFGQGNYGYTF
J gene: TRBJ1-2
D gene: TRBD1
clone size: -
V gene: TRBV11-2

CDR3 DNA: TGTGCCAGAAGCTTGGTTCTCTGGGGGCGCCGGGAGACCCAGTACTTC
CDR3 protein: CARSLVLWGRRETQYF
J gene: TRBJ2-5
D gene: -
clone size: -
V gene: TRBV5-3

CDR3 DNA: TGCGCCAGCAGCTTGGTTCCCGGTGCCTACGAGCAGTACTTC
CDR3 protein: CASSLVPGAYEQYF
J gene: TRBJ2-7
D gene: -
clone size: -
V gene: TRBV5-1

CDR3 DNA: TGTGCCAGCAGCCAAGGGACAGCCCTTACTAATGAAAAACTGTTTTTT
CDR3 protein: CASSQGTALTNEKLFF
J gene: TRBJ1-4
D gene: -
clone size: -
V gene: TRBV4-2

CDR3 DNA: TGTGCCAGCAGTTTAGGCCCAAGTTGGCCTCTACAGGGGGTGAGCGGTAATTCACCCCTCCACTTT
CDR3 protein: CASSLGPSWPLQGVSGNSPLHF
J gene: TRBJ1-6
D gene: TRBD1
clone size: -
V gene: TRBV27

CDR3 DNA: TGTGCCAGCAGCTCAGGGCTAGACGGATTGAACTATGGCTACACCTTC
CDR3 protein: CASSSGLDGLNYGYTF
J gene: TRBJ1-2
D gene: -
clone size: -
V gene: TRBV7-9

CDR3 DNA: TGTGCCAGCTCACCGGGTCCTAGCCAGACCTATGGCTACACCTTC
CDR3 protein: CASSPGPSQTYGYTF
J gene: TRBJ1-2
D gene: -
clone size: once
V gene: TRBV18

CDR3 DNA: TGTGCCATCAGTATACAGGAACAACAGCCCCAGCATTTT
CDR3 protein: CAISIQEQQPQHF
J gene: TRBJ1-5
D gene: -
clone size: -
V gene: TRBV10-3

CDR3 DNA: TGTGCCAGCTCCGGGACAGGGGCCACCGGGGAGCTGTTTTTT
CDR3 protein: CASSGTGATGELFF
J gene: TRBJ2-2
D gene: TRBD1
clone size: -
V gene: TRBV6-6

CDR3 DNA: TGTGCCAGCTCCCTTCCCCCAGACACCATATATTTT
CDR3 protein: CASSLPPDTIYF
J gene: TRBJ1-3
D gene: -
clone size: -
V gene: TRBV7-2

CDR3 DNA: TGTGCCAGCAGCCCACCAGGGTTTGGAAACACCATATATTTT
CDR3 protein: CASSPPGFGNTIYF
J gene: TRBJ1-3
D gene: -
clone size: -
V gene: TRBV7-2

CDR3 DNA: TGCAGCGTCCCGGGACAGCCGAGTAAAGGCACTGAAGCTTTCTTT
CDR3 protein: CSVPGQPSKGTEAFF
J gene: TRBJ1-1
D gene: TRBD1
clone size: -
V gene: TRBV29-1

CDR3 DNA: TGTGCCAGCGACGGAGCGGGGGGGAACACCGGGGAGCTGTTTTTT
CDR3 protein: CASDGAGGNTGELFF
J gene: TRBJ2-2
D gene: TRBD2
clone size: -
V gene: TRBV25-1

CDR3 DNA: TGTGCCAGTGGCCTAAGGAGGGATGATAGCAATCAGCCCCAGCATTTT
CDR3 protein: CASGLRRDDSNQPQHF
J gene: TRBJ1-5
D gene: -
clone size: -
V gene: TRBV19

CDR3 DNA: TGTGCCAGCAGCGGAGCCGGGACGGAGGGGCAGTATTTT
CDR3 protein: CASSGAGTEGQYF
J gene: TRBJ2-3
D gene: -
clone size: -
V gene: TRBV11-2

CDR3 DNA: TGTGCCAGTAGTGGAGCAGTCGCTAACTATGGCTACACCTTC
CDR3 protein: CASSGAVANYGYTF
J gene: TRBJ1-2
D gene: -
clone size: -
V gene: TRBV19

CDR3 DNA: TGTGCCAGCAGCGCCGGGACAGCTGAAGCTTTCTTT
CDR3 protein: CASSAGTAEAFF
J gene: TRBJ1-1
D gene: TRBD1
clone size: -
V gene: TRBV9

CDR3 DNA: TGTGCCGGATCGAACAGGGCCACCGGGTTTACGGACTACACCTTC
CDR3 protein: CAGSNRATGFTDYTF
J gene: TRBJ1-2
D gene: -
clone size: -
V gene: TRBV19

CDR3 DNA: TGTGCCAGCAGCTTATCCCAACCCGGCACCGGGGAGCTGTTTTTT
CDR3 protein: CASSLSQPGTGELFF
J gene: TRBJ2-2
D gene: -
clone size: -
V gene: TRBV7-2

CDR3 DNA: TGTGCCAGTACCGCGCGGGGTCGAGGCGGAGAGACCCAGTACTTC
CDR3 protein: CASTARGRGGETQYF
J gene: TRBJ2-5
D gene: -
clone size: -
V gene: TRBV19

CDR3 DNA: TGCGCCAGCAGCTTGCCCCGTGGAGGGATCACTGAAGCTTTCTTT
CDR3 protein: CASSLPRGGITEAFF
J gene: TRBJ1-1
D gene: -
clone size: once
V gene: TRBV5-1

CDR3 DNA: TGTGCCAGCAGCAGTGCCCCGGGACAGGGGAACACTGAAGCTTTCTTT
CDR3 protein: CASSSAPGQGNTEAFF
J gene: TRBJ1-1
D gene: TRBD1
clone size: -
V gene: TRBV2

CDR3 DNA: TGTGCCAGCAGCCTACCGACAGGGGCTGGAAACACCATATATTTT
CDR3 protein: CASSLPTGAGNTIYF
J gene: TRBJ1-3
D gene: TRBD1
clone size: -
V gene: TRBV5-4

CDR3 DNA: TGTGCCAGCTCACCAGCAGGGCAAGAGACCCAGTACTTC
CDR3 protein: CASSPAGQETQYF
J gene: TRBJ2-5
D gene: -
clone size: once
V gene: TRBV18

CDR3 DNA: TGTGCCAGCAGCAAGTCCGGGACTAGCGTCAATGAGCAGTTCTTC
CDR3 protein: CASSKSGTSVNEQFF
J gene: TRBJ2-1
D gene: TRBD2
clone size: -
V gene: TRBV7-2

CDR3 DNA: TGCGCCAGCAGCTTTTGGGACACCGTCACAGATACGCAGTATTTT
CDR3 protein: CASSFWDTVTDTQYF
J gene: TRBJ2-3
D gene: -
clone size: -
V gene: TRBV5-1

CDR3 DNA: TGTGCCAGCAGCTTAAGACGACAGGGGGCTCACAATGAGCAGTTCTTC
CDR3 protein: CASSLRRQGAHNEQFF
J gene: TRBJ2-1
D gene: TRBD1
clone size: -
V gene: TRBV9

CDR3 DNA: TGCGCCAGCAGCTTGACGGCAGGAGGAAACACCATATATTTT
CDR3 protein: CASSLTAGGNTIYF
J gene: TRBJ1-3
D gene: -
clone size: -
V gene: TRBV5-1

CDR3 DNA: TGTGCCACCAGTAGGACAGGGGCTAACTATGGCTACACCTTC
CDR3 protein: CATSRTGANYGYTF
J gene: TRBJ1-2
D gene: TRBD1
clone size: -
V gene: TRBV24-1

CDR3 DNA: TGTGCCAGCAGTTCACCTTTGACTTTGCAGCCCCAGCATTTT
CDR3 protein: CASSSPLTLQPQHF
J gene: TRBJ1-5
D gene: -
clone size: -
V gene: TRBV11-2

CDR3 DNA: TGTGCCAGCAGCTTGGTGGGGGCCCTTGGCTACACCTTC
CDR3 protein: CASSLVGALGYTF
J gene: TRBJ1-2
D gene: -
clone size: -
V gene: TRBV5-6

CDR3 DNA: TGTGCCAGCAGTGAGTTTCAGGGGACCTATAATTCACCCCTCCACTTT
CDR3 protein: CASSEFQGTYNSPLHF
J gene: TRBJ1-6
D gene: -
clone size: -
V gene: TRBV2

CDR3 DNA: TGTGCCAGAAGAGGGGTGGGAGATACGCAGTATTTT
CDR3 protein: CARRGVGDTQYF
J gene: TRBJ2-3
D gene: -
clone size: -
V gene: TRBV5-3

CDR3 DNA: TGCGCCAGCAGCCTACTGACAGGCGACACTGATGGCTACACCTTC
CDR3 protein: CASSLLTGDTDGYTF
J gene: TRBJ1-2
D gene: -
clone size: -
V gene: TRBV5-1

CDR3 DNA: TGTGCCAGCAGTTTATCTCTGTTTCCGGAGGACCTGGGGGAGCTGTTTTTT
CDR3 protein: CASSLSLFPEDLGELFF
J gene: TRBJ2-2
D gene: -
clone size: once
V gene: TRBV27

CDR3 DNA: TGTGCCTGGAGCCGACTCTCTGGTGGGGAGACCCAGTACTTC
CDR3 protein: CAWSRLSGGETQYF
J gene: TRBJ2-5
D gene: -
clone size: -
V gene: TRBV30

CDR3 DNA: TGTGCCAGCAGCGTGACAGGGGGCACGAACACTGAAGCTTTCTTT
CDR3 protein: CASSVTGGTNTEAFF
J gene: TRBJ1-1
D gene: TRBD1
clone size: -
V gene: TRBV7-9

CDR3 DNA: TGTGCCAGCAGTCGGACTAGCGGGGGGGATACCGGGGAGCTGTTTTTT
CDR3 protein: CASSRTSGGDTGELFF
J gene: TRBJ2-2
D gene: TRBD2
clone size: -
V gene: TRBV2

CDR3 DNA: TGTGCCAGCAGTTACTCGATGGGGACAGTGAATGGCTACACCTTC
CDR3 protein: CASSYSMGTVNGYTF
J gene: TRBJ1-2
D gene: TRBD1
clone size: once
V gene: TRBV6-5

CDR3 DNA: TGTGCCAGCAGTTCTATGGGAGCCAGACCTTATGGCTACACCTTC
CDR3 protein: CASSSMGARPYGYTF
J gene: TRBJ1-2
D gene: -
clone size: -
V gene: TRBV6-5

CDR3 DNA: TGCGCCAGCAGCCCCGGACAGGGAGGGTATCAGCCCCAGCATTTT
CDR3 protein: CASSPGQGGYQPQHF
J gene: TRBJ1-5
D gene: TRBD1
clone size: -
V gene: TRBV5-1

CDR3 DNA: TGCGCCAGCAGCTCTGTGACAGGGCCCACTGAAGCTTTCTTT
CDR3 protein: CASSSVTGPTEAFF
J gene: TRBJ1-1
D gene: TRBD1
clone size: -
V gene: TRBV5-1

CDR3 DNA: TGTGCCAGCAGCTGGGGACAGAATCAGCCCCAGCATTTT
CDR3 protein: CASSWGQNQPQHF
J gene: TRBJ1-5
D gene: TRBD1
clone size: -
V gene: TRBV5-4

CDR3 DNA: TGTGCCTGGAGTGAAGGGGCCTACGACACAGATACGCAGTATTTT
CDR3 protein: CAWSEGAYDTDTQYF
J gene: TRBJ2-3
D gene: -
clone size: -
V gene: TRBV30

CDR3 DNA: TGTGCCAGCAGTTACGGACAGGGGCGCCGATACGAGCAGTACTTC
CDR3 protein: CASSYGQGRRYEQYF
J gene: TRBJ2-7
D gene: TRBD1
clone size: -
V gene: TRBV6-6

CDR3 DNA: TGTGCCAGCAGTCCGTCCGCTACGTCGGGCTACACCTTC
CDR3 protein: CASSPSATSGYTF
J gene: TRBJ1-2
D gene: -
clone size: -
V gene: TRBV27

CDR3 DNA: TGTGCCAGCAGCACGGGGACATCTTATGGCTACACCTTC
CDR3 protein: CASSTGTSYGYTF
J gene: TRBJ1-2
D gene: -
clone size: few
V gene: TRBV11-2

CDR3 DNA: TGTGCCAGCAGCTTGGGGGGGGGTGCCGAAGAGACCCAGTACTTC
CDR3 protein: CASSLGGGAEETQYF
J gene: TRBJ2-5
D gene: TRBD2
clone size: -
V gene: TRBV7-7